Given below is one TCR beta chain in context. Each PCR replicate from the sorted subsets contained around 0.2 ug DNA, which is about 31,000 T cell genomes. The method was immunoSEQ multiplex PCR; TCRdb's version includes in-frame clones alone and lacks a portion of them. The data show about 2,500,000 clones, roughly 92% seen once. This sample is part of a study of shared clonotypes between healthy human individuals. Germline CDR1 reads MNHNS; CDR2 reads SASEGT. With 7 bases removed from V and 4 bases from J, the gap between germline ends came to 13 bases. The length of the CDR3 is 14 residues. V is TRBV6-1 and J is TRBJ2-2; a weak D match, TRBD2 (6 bases). The clonotype comes from a young man in good health. Sequenced sample: naive CD4+ T cells sorted from blood. Subset noted: CD45RA+ positively selected. The CDR3 DNA reads as TGTGCCAGCAAAATCGTCGGGGGCACCGGGGAGCTGTTTTTT. Translation gives CASKIVGGTGELFF.